The clone carrying this T cell receptor beta chain appeared many times. The data stem from a study of T-cell reconstitution after alpha-beta-depleted transplantation in children. Unique molecular identifiers were used in preparing the TCRbeta library. TCRdb itself ran the PCR reads through MiXCR, one entry per CDR3 protein. The sample includes roughly 120,000 distinct CDR3 sequences, about 9.4% of them seen just once. Per germline, CDR1 SGHTA and CDR2 FQGNSA. V trimming: 5 bases; J trimming: 5 bases; junction bases outside the gene matches: 8. The CDR3 is made up of 15 amino acids. The genes are TRBV7-2 and TRBJ2-3; 9 nucleotides match TRBD1. This specimen consisted of PBMCs from the stem cell graft donor, obtained from the stem cell graft. This receptor was identified in a human donor who donated a stem cell graft to a child with acute lymphoblastic leukemia. The CDR3 is CASSAGQGWGDTQYF. The DNA for the CDR3 is TGTGCCAGCAGCGCGGGACAGGGCTGGGGAGATACGCAGTATTTT.